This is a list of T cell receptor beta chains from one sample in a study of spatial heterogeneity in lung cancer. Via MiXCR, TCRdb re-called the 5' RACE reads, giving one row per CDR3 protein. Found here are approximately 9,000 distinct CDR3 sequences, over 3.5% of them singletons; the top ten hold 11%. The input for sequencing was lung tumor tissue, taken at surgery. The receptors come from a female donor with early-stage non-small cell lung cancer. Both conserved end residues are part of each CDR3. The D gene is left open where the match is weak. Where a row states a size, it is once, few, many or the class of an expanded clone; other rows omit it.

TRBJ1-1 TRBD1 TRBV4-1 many CASSQGTRQGRTEAFF TGCGCCAGCAGCCAAGGAACCAGACAGGGGCGAACTGAAGCTTTCTTT
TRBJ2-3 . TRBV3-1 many CASSLPLEGGGDTQYF TGTGCCAGCAGCCTCCCCTTGGAGGGAGGGGGAGATACGCAGTATTTT
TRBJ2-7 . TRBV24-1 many CATSDFGGGEQYF TGTGCCACCAGTGATTTTGGAGGGGGCGAGCAGTACTTC
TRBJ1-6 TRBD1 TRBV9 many CASSPWDSHNSPLHF TGTGCCAGCAGCCCCTGGGACAGTCACAATTCACCCCTCCACTTT
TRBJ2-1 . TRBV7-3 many CASSPVWGYEQFF TGTGCCAGCAGCCCTGTATGGGGCTATGAGCAGTTCTTC
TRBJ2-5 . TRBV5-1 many CASRLVGEETQYF TGCGCCAGCAGACTGGTCGGGGAAGAGACCCAGTACTTC
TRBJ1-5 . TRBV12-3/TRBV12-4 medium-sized CASTLRGIGNQPQHF TGTGCCAGCACCTTGAGGGGGATAGGCAATCAGCCCCAGCATTTT
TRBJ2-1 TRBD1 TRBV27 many CASSSWTGSDEQFF TGTGCCAGCAGTTCCTGGACAGGGAGCGATGAGCAGTTCTTC
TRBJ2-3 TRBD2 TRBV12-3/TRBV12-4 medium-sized CASSLGGIFTDTQYF TGTGCCAGCTCCCTCGGGGGGATTTTCACAGATACGCAGTATTTT
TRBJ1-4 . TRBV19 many CASRVRTDPTTNEKLFF TGTGCCAGTAGGGTGCGGACAGATCCTACAACTAATGAAAAGCTGTTTTTT
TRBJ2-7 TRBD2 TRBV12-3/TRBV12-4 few CASSPDRGAGGLYEQYF TGTGCCAGCAGTCCCGACAGGGGAGCGGGAGGGCTTTACGAGCAGTACTTC
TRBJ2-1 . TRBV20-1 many CSAMLYREYIDNEQFF TGCAGTGCTATGCTTTATCGGGAGTATATAGACAATGAGCAGTTCTTC
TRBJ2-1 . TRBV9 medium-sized CASTTDYSSGGDEQFF TGTGCCAGCACTACGGACTACAGTTCCGGAGGGGATGAGCAGTTCTTC
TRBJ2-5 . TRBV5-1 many CASREQQETQYF TGCGCCAGCAGGGAACAGCAAGAGACCCAGTACTTC
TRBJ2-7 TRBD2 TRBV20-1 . CSARDSGGRGEQYF TGCAGTGCTAGAGATTCTGGCGGGAGAGGCGAGCAGTACTTC
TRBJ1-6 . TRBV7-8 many CASSLVLSSSYNSPLHF TGTGCCAGCAGCTTAGTGCTTAGTAGCTCCTATAATTCACCCCTCCACTTT
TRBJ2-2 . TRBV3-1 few CASSQIRGGELFF TGTGCCAGCAGCCAAATTAGAGGTGGGGAGCTGTTTTTT
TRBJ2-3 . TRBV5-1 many CASSIFTDTQYF TGCGCCAGCAGCATATTCACAGATACGCAGTATTTT
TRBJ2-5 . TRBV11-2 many CASGERETQYF TGTGCCAGCGGGGAGAGGGAGACCCAGTACTTC
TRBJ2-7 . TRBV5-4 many CASSLDRVREQYF TGTGCCAGCAGCTTGGACAGGGTTCGGGAGCAGTACTTC
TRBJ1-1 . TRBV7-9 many CASSLEGITEAFF TGTGCCAGCAGCTTAGAGGGAATCACTGAAGCTTTCTTT
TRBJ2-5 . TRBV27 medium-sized CASSLAAATRETQYF TGTGCCAGCAGTTTAGCGGCGGCGACAAGAGAGACCCAGTACTTC
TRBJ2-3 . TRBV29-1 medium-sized CSTGTDTQYF TGCAGCACGGGCACAGATACGCAGTATTTT
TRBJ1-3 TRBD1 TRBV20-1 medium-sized CSASRGDGNTIYF TGCAGTGCTTCCAGGGGGGACGGAAACACCATATATTTT
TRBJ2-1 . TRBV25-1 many CASSVGSYNEQFF TGTGCCAGCAGTGTTGGCTCCTACAATGAGCAGTTCTTC
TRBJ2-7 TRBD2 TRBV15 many CATSRDPLAGDEQYF TGTGCCACCAGCAGAGATCCCCTAGCGGGAGACGAGCAGTACTTC
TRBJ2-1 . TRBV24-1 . CATSPGRRSYNEQFF TGTGCCACCAGTCCCGGCAGACGCTCCTACAATGAGCAGTTCTTC
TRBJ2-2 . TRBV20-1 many CSTGRGDTGELFF TGCAGTACGGGAAGGGGGGACACCGGGGAGCTGTTTTTT